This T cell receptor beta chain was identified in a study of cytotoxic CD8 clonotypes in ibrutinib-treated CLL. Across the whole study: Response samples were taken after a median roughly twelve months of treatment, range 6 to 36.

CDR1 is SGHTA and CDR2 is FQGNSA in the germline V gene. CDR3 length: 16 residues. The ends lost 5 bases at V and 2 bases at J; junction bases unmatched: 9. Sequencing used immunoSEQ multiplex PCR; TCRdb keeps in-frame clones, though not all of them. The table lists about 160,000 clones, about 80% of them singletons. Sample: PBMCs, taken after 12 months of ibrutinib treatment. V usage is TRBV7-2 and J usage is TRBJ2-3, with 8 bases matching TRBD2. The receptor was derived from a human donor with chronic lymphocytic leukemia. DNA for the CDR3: TGTGCCAGCAGCAGCAGACTAGCGCTCTTCACAGATACGCAGTATTTT. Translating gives CASSSRLALFTDTQYF.